This T cell receptor (beta chain) was found in a study of T cells in Graves' hyperthyroidism and ophthalmopathy. Overall study findings and caveats: The majority of expanded thyroid clonotypes above 0.001 also appeared in blood. Onset of ophthalmopathy came a median around 6.5 months after the model predicted it.

Concerning this clonotype: Its antigen is as yet unknown.

Researchers amplified the TCR beta CDR3 regions from RNA transcripts. A first-round RT-PCR of the TCR CDR3 used the HTBI primer set. MiXCR was run by TCRdb on the multiplex PCR reads, yielding one entry per CDR3 protein. Among fewer than 450,000 distinct CDR3 sequences listed, about 18% were seen once. Unmatched junction bases numbered 12, after V lost 5 bases and J lost 3 bases. The CDR3 totals 16 residues. CDR1 is DFQATT and CDR2 is SNEGSKA in the germline V gene (reference sequence). The study excluded patients with uncontrolled infection, other autoimmune disease, pregnancy or lactation. Together with thyroid ultrasound, orbital computed tomography, serum thyroxine and TRAb, clinical symptoms were used for diagnoses.

Sequencing was carried out using blood. The source is a woman in her twenties or thirties with Graves' hyperthyroidism that later progressed to Graves' ophthalmopathy. This chain uses TRBV20-1 with TRBJ2-1; the match to TRBD1 covers 8 bases. CDR3 amino acids: CSASGGDASYYNEQFF. The CDR3 nucleotides read TGCAGTGCTTCAGGGGGCGATGCCTCGTACTACAATGAGCAGTTCTTC.